The 16 T cell receptor beta chains listed next were all sequenced from one sample in a study of breast tumors, draining lymph nodes, adjacent tissues. TCRdb reanalysed the multiplex PCR reads using MiXCR and keeps one entry per CDR3 protein. Among roughly 110,000 distinct CDR3 sequences listed, roughly 29% were seen once. The lymph nodes were axillary draining lymph nodes from breast cancer patients. What was sequenced was axillary lymph node tissue. The source of these receptors is a female donor with breast cancer. Some clones in this sample may be carry-over from other donors' samples.

This clonotype was recorded many times. The V and J genes are TRBV11-2 and TRBJ2-5, with 7 bases lining up with TRBD1. The germline CDR1 and CDR2 sequences are SGHAT and FQNNGV. This CDR3 comprises 14 residues. The trim removed 1 base at V and 2 bases at J, leaving 1 base unmatched. The CDR3: CASSLGQGQETQYF. In DNA form, the CDR3 reads TGTGCCAGCAGCTTAGGACAGGGACAAGAGACCCAGTACTTC.

This clonotype was recorded many times. V and J are TRBV12-3 or TRBV12-4 and TRBJ1-6; 8 bases are a match to TRBD1. The CDR3 is 15 residues long. After removal of 5 bases from V and 4 bases from J, the junction contained 4 bases not matched to a gene. The chain's CDR3 is CASSLRTGYNSPLHF. CDR3 DNA sequence: TGTGCCAGCAGTCTCCGGACAGGGTATAATTCACCCCTCCACTTT.

This chain uses TRBV15 with TRBJ1-2, with 8 bases lining up with TRBD1. Germline trimming cut 0 bases from V and 4 bases from J; bases unmatched to any gene: 4. Per the germline V gene, CDR1 is LNHNV and CDR2 is YYDKDF (reference sequence). CDR3 size: 15 residues. This chain's CDR3 is CATSRDTGTGYGYTF. The DNA of the CDR3 is TGTGCCACCAGCAGAGACACCGGGACAGGCTATGGCTACACCTTC.

This clonotype has a count of ten or more. V gene TRBV28 combines with J gene TRBJ1-6; no clear D gene. The CDR3 loop spans 14 amino acids. Germline V gene sequence: CDR1 MDHEN, CDR2 SYDVKM. V lost 5 bases and J 0 bases, leaving 5 bases between the germline ends. The CDR3 sequence is CASSGSSYNSPLHF. Here the CDR3 DNA reads TGTGCCAGCAGTGGGAGCTCCTATAATTCACCCCTCCACTTT.

This clonotype was observed at least ten times. The chain is built from TRBV19 and TRBJ2-3; 8 nucleotides line up with TRBD2. Per the germline V gene, CDR1 is LNHDA and CDR2 is SQIVND (reference sequence). The CDR3 contains 17 residues. The V segment lost 3 bases and the J segment 3 bases; nucleotides outside the gene matches: 11. The DNA for the CDR3 is TGTGCCAGTAGTATGAGGGGTAGCGGGGTTGTTACAGATACGCAGTATTTT. As protein: CASSMRGSGVVTDTQYF.

This clonotype was seen ten or more times. This sequence joins TRBV5-4 and TRBJ2-3; D unresolved. Looked up from germline, CDR1 is SGHNT and CDR2 is YYREEE (reference sequence). Deletions cut 0 bases from V and 7 bases from J, with 18 bases between. The CDR3 covers 16 residues. CDR3 protein: CASSLAPVENWNTQYF. The CDR3 nucleotides are TGTGCCAGCAGCTTGGCCCCGGTCGAAAATTGGAATACGCAGTATTTT.

This clonotype was detected once. The rearrangement uses TRBV20-1 and TRBJ2-1, with no clear D. The germline gives CDR1 DFQATT, CDR2 SNEGSKA (reference sequence). CDR3 size: 10 residues. Trimming stripped 6 bases from V and 11 bases from J, with 11 bases between. CDR3: CSASRRQQFF. CDR3 in DNA: TGCAGTGCCTCCAGAAGGCAGCAGTTCTTC.

For this clonotype: A read error may produce the germline difference seen at one junction end. J is TRBJ1-3 and V is TRBV7-8; the D is unclear. Germline CDR1 SGHVS, CDR2 FQNEAQ. The CDR3 contains 16 residues. The CDR3 sequence is CASSLASSFSGNTIYF. CDR3 DNA sequence: TGCGCCAGCAGCTTAGCGAGTAGTTTTTCGGGAAACACCATATATTTT.

This clonotype was picked up a small number of times. This chain joins TRBV11-3 and TRBJ1-1, with D unresolved. CDR3 length: 14 residues. Trimming pared 4 bases from V and 6 bases from J, leaving 15 bases between. CDR1 is SGHNT and CDR2 is YENEEA in the germline V gene. The CDR3 DNA sequence: TGTGCCAGCAGCTCCCGGGCGGGATCCCCTGAAGCTTTCTTT. Protein: CASSSRAGSPEAFF.

This clonotype has a single count. The junction departs from the called germline gene at one end, perhaps through a read error. This sequence joins TRBV9 and TRBJ2-3, with 9 nucleotides matching TRBD2. The CDR3 sequence is 15 residues long. CDR1 SGDLS and CDR2 YYNGEE come from the germline V gene. The CDR3 DNA reads TGCGCCAGCAGCCCGGGACTAGCCGTGACAGGTAGGCAGTATTTT. Residues: CASSPGLAVTGRQYF.

At least ten counts were recorded for this clonotype. J is TRBJ2-5 and V is TRBV20-1; no reliable D call. The CDR3 contains 13 residues. V was cut by 2 bases and J by 7 bases, with 14 bases left in between. Germline values: CDR1 DFQATT, CDR2 SNEGSKA (reference sequence). The CDR3 region is CSARSPSVGTQYF. CDR3 DNA sequence: TGCAGTGCTAGAAGCCCGTCGGTCGGGACCCAGTACTTC.

In regard to this clonotype: A much bigger clone sits one base away, suggesting this may be a read error. The gene calls are TRBV12-3 or TRBV12-4 and TRBJ2-3; D gene unclear. The CDR3 contains 14 residues. The CDR3 nucleotides are TGTGCCAGCAGTTCCCATCGAGTGGCAAATACGCGGTATTTT. It translates to CASSSHRVANTRYF.

This clonotype has only a few counts. This chain joins TRBV6-5 and TRBJ1-2; D uncertain. Between the trimmed V and J ends, which lost 5 bases and 1 base, there was a span of 8 bases. The CDR3 is 13 amino acids. Germline V gene lookup returns CDR1 MNHEY and CDR2 SVGAGI. The CDR3 bases are TGTGCCAGCAGTCACCGGGTTAACTATGGCTACACCTTC. Amino acid sequence: CASSHRVNYGYTF.

This clonotype has just one count. The rearrangement uses TRBV15 and TRBJ2-7; 10 positions match TRBD1. V dropped 3 bases and J dropped 5; count of bases not matched to a gene: 4. Germline lookup yields CDR1 LNHNV and CDR2 YYDKDF (reference sequence). There are 14 residues in the CDR3. The CDR3 protein is CATSSGTGVNEQYF. The CDR3 bases are TGTGCCACCAGCAGCGGGACAGGGGTAAACGAGCAGTACTTC.

In this sample, this clonotype turned up many times. This rearrangement joins TRBV9 to TRBJ2-1; possible D gene TRBD1, 5 bases. Trimming cost V 0 bases and J 7 bases, with 5 bases left between them. Germline V gene sequence: CDR1 SGDLS, CDR2 YYNGEE. The length of the CDR3 is 12 residues. The CDR3 loop is CASSVEGNEQFF. The CDR3, as DNA: TGTGCCAGCAGCGTAGAGGGGAATGAGCAGTTCTTC.

The chain combines TRBV12-3 or TRBV12-4 with TRBJ2-2; perhaps TRBD2 as D (7 bases). This CDR3 contains 19 residues. Trimming pared 2 bases from V and 4 bases from J, leaving 23 bases between. The CDR3 loop reads CASSLKGGGLQIGTGELFF. The CDR3 DNA follows: TGTGCCAGCAGTTTAAAGGGGGGGGGGCTACAGATTGGCACCGGGGAGCTGTTTTTT.